The clone carrying this T cell receptor (beta chain) has just a few counts. Its antigen is unidentified. These data are taken from a study of blood T cells in healthy people across ages. Findings of the study overall: The donors' CMV status was not determined, possibly confounding changes in expanded clonotypes.

The second PCR ran roughly 7 to 12 cycles with a sample-barcoded 5' primer and J-beta primers. From the 5' RACE reads, TCRdb called clonotypes with MiXCR, one entry per CDR3 protein. The sample holds hundreds of thousands of distinct CDR3 sequences, about 34% seen once. Germline values: CDR1 MNHEY, CDR2 SMNVEV (reference sequence). The CDR3 covers 18 residues. Deletions cut 6 bases from V and 3 bases from J, with 24 bases between. Specimen: blood. This sequence was found in a man aged 18 to 35 in good health. J is TRBJ2-1 and V is TRBV27; possible D gene TRBD1, 6 bases. The CDR3 bases are TGTGCCAGCAGCCCCCGGGACAAAATGGTTTTTGGCTACAATGAGCAGTTCTTC. It specifies CASSPRDKMVFGYNEQFF.